These 2 T cell receptor beta chains were all obtained from the same sample, sequenced in a study of T cells expressing NK-cell markers. TCRdb re-called the 5' RACE reads; one entry per CDR3 protein, DNA not given. Its clone listing holds roughly 420,000 distinct CDR3 sequences. The sequencing input was blood T cells: a sorted CD56 or NKG2C T cell subset, CD4+ or CD8+ T cells, or bulk PBMC T cells (not recorded which). Receptors originate from a woman aged 18 to 75 in good health.

The chain carries TRBV10-3 and TRBJ2-5; TCRdb's assignment of TRBD1 cannot be checked, as there is no DNA. CDR3 size: 15 residues. Germline loops: CDR1 ENHRY, CDR2 SYGVKD. This chain's CDR3 is CAISHRDRGPETQYF.

This chain joins TRBV20-1 and TRBJ2-1; TCRdb proposes TRBD2, but this gene call is untestable without DNA. Germline V CDR1 and CDR2: DFQATT, SNEGSKA (reference sequence). CDR3 length: 18 residues. CDR3 loop: CSATGLADASSSYNEQFF.